This T cell receptor beta chain was recorded in a study of radiation and T cells in renal cell carcinoma. Germline values: CDR1 MNHEY, CDR2 SVGAGI. The CDR3 is 15 amino acids. Germline trimming cut 2 bases from V and 1 base from J; bases unmatched to any gene: 3. Time point reported: blood 4 weeks post-SBRT, at nephrectomy. As for treatment: 15 Gy SBRT to primary tumor, nephrectomy 4 weeks later. Only in-frame clones appear in the TCRdb table, and some are missing; sequencing was by immunoSEQ multiplex PCR. The sample has roughly 80,000 clones, approximately 87% seen once. This specimen consisted of blood, obtained from a patient whose treatment included radiotherapy and nephrectomy. This receptor was identified in a woman aged 55-70 years with renal cell carcinoma. The chain couples TRBV6-5 to TRBJ1-1; 8 nucleotides agree with TRBD1. The CDR3 protein is CASSYGGTGNTEAFF. For the CDR3, the DNA is TGTGCCAGCAGTTACGGGGGGACAGGGAACACTGAAGCTTTCTTT.